These 31 T cell receptor beta chains originate from one sample sequenced in a study of identical twins. TCRdb used MiXCR to reprocess the 5' RACE reads, holding one entry per CDR3 protein. The sample yields about 520,000 distinct CDR3 sequences, approximately 22% seen once. These data also formed part of another study, on T cells expressing NK-cell markers.

Material for sequencing was CD4+ T cells sorted from blood. Receptors were obtained from a woman between 18 and 30 years old in good health.

This clonotype occurred a few times. The J gene is TRBJ1-6, the V gene TRBV6-1; 9 nucleotides match TRBD1. Germline lookup yields CDR1 MNHNS and CDR2 SASEGT. CDR3 length: 15 residues. V lost 7 bases and J lost 6; bases outside the gene matches: 7. DNA of the CDR3: TGTGCCAGCACCTCGACAGGGGGAATTAATTCACCCCTCCACTTT. It encodes CASTSTGGINSPLHF.

This clonotype was found many times. The chain has TRBV12-3 or TRBV12-4 and TRBJ2-7, with 9 bases matching TRBD1. There are 13 residues in the CDR3. The J segment lost 6 bases and the V segment lost 5 bases, leaving 5 bases of the junction unmatched. The CDR3 loop is CASSPWTGAEQYF. For the CDR3, the DNA is TGTGCCAGCAGTCCTTGGACAGGGGCCGAGCAGTACTTC.

This clonotype appeared a few times. The chain couples TRBV4-3 to TRBJ2-5; 8 nucleotides agree with TRBD2. Germline loops: CDR1 LGHNA, CDR2 YSLEER. The CDR3 totals 16 residues. V was clipped by 0 bases and J by 2 bases; unmatched bases: 5. CDR3 DNA: TGCGCCAGCAGCCAAGATACGGGAGGGGGACAAGAGACCCAGTACTTC. The encoded protein is CASSQDTGGGQETQYF.

In this sample, this clonotype turned up once. This chain links TRBV27 with TRBJ2-3; 7 nucleotides align to TRBD1. CDR3 length: 15 residues. Unmatched junction bases numbered 11, after V lost 7 bases and J lost 4 bases. Germline lookup yields CDR1 MNHEY and CDR2 SMNVEV (reference sequence). The CDR3 reads CASIRSRGNSDTQYF. The CDR3 bases are TGTGCCAGCATACGGTCCAGGGGGAATTCAGATACGCAGTATTTT.

The chain carries TRBV10-3 and TRBJ2-2; 10 positions match TRBD2. Germline loops: CDR1 ENHRY, CDR2 SYGVKD. V shed 3 bases, J shed 3 bases, and the junction held 7 bases outside the gene matches. The CDR3 extends over 17 amino acids. CDR3 nucleotide sequence: TGTGCCATCAGTGATCCGCTAGCGGGAGTTGACACCGGGGAGCTGTTTTTT. It translates to CAISDPLAGVDTGELFF.

The genes are TRBV20-1 and TRBJ2-1; D not certain. Germline V CDR1 and CDR2: DFQATT, SNEGSKA (reference sequence). Trimming left V 3 bases short and J 1 base short, with 13 bases between. The CDR3 runs to 15 residues. The CDR3 region has the DNA TGCAGTGCTAGGGGTGGGTCCGTTTCCTACAATGAGCAGTTCTTC. This gives the protein CSARGGSVSYNEQFF.

This clonotype was seen a handful of times. V usage is TRBV29-1 and J usage is TRBJ1-1; D is perhaps TRBD1 (5 bases). Germline values: CDR1 SQVTM, CDR2 ANQGSEA. The CDR3 has 14 amino acids. The germline V and J ends were trimmed by 6 bases and 1 base, with 15 bases remaining between them. As DNA, the CDR3 is TGCAGCGTACGTGGGGCTCGGGGGAACACTGAAGCTTTCTTT. Translated: CSVRGARGNTEAFF. The entire variable domain, with the rest obtained from reference TRBV29-1 and TRBJ1-1, is as follows: SAVISQKPSRDICQRGTSLTIQCQVDSQVTMMFWYRQQPGQSLTLIATANQGSEATYESGFVIDKFPISRPNLTFSTLTVSNMSPEDSSIYLCSVRGARGNTEAFFGQGTRLTVV.

The genes are TRBV7-6 and TRBJ2-6; no reliable D call. CDR1 is SGHVS, CDR2 FNYEAQ, per germline. Trimming shortened V by 6 bases and J by 3 bases, and 12 bases separated the two germline ends. This CDR3 has 15 residues. This CDR3 is CASRAQEVGANVLTF. For the CDR3, the DNA is TGTGCCAGCAGGGCCCAAGAGGTTGGGGCCAACGTCCTGACTTTC.

This clonotype was seen at least ten times. The V and J genes are TRBV18 and TRBJ1-1; tentative D call: TRBD1 (6 bases). CDR1 and CDR2 (germline): KGHSH, LQKENI. V was cut by 3 bases and J by 5 bases, with 16 bases left in between. The CDR3 runs 15 residues. The CDR3 protein is CASSPEQGGGTEAFF. Here the CDR3 DNA reads TGTGCCAGCTCACCGGAGCAGGGAGGGGGGACTGAAGCTTTCTTT. Full variable domain (rest looked up from reference TRBV18 and TRBJ1-1): NAGVMQNPRHLVRRRGQEARLRCSPMKGHSHVYWYRQLPEEGLKFMVYLQKENIIDESGMPKERFSAEFPKEGPSILRIQQVVRGDSAAYFCASSPEQGGGTEAFFGQGTRLTVV.

V and J are TRBV12-3 or TRBV12-4 and TRBJ1-3; 7 nucleotides match TRBD1. V gave up 8 bases and J gave up 8 bases; unmatched junction bases: 6. CDR3 size: 12 residues. The CDR3 DNA sequence: TGTGCCAGCCAACAGGGGCGACACACCATATATTTT. The encoded protein is CASQQGRHTIYF.

This chain joins TRBV20-1 and TRBJ2-1; possibly TRBD1 or TRBD2 for D (5 bases each). This CDR3 region has 16 residues. V lost 2 bases and J lost 0, with 14 bases in between. Germline CDR1 and CDR2: DFQATT and SNEGSKA (reference sequence). The CDR3 here is CSARFRTGTSYNEQFF. In DNA, the CDR3 is TGCAGTGCTAGATTTCGGACGGGGACCTCCTACAATGAGCAGTTCTTC.

V and J are TRBV11-1 and TRBJ2-7, with 12 bases matching TRBD2. There are 18 residues in the CDR3. Looked up from germline, CDR1 is SGHAT and CDR2 is FQDESV (reference sequence). V trimming: 2 bases; J trimming: 3 bases; junction bases outside the gene matches: 11. CDR3 sequence reads: CASSLISPGLAGLYEQYF. The CDR3 DNA reads as TGTGCCAGCAGCTTAATCTCACCGGGACTAGCGGGTCTCTACGAGCAGTACTTC.

The chain combines TRBV18 with TRBJ1-2, with TRBD1 identical over 7 bases. Per the germline V gene, CDR1 is KGHSH and CDR2 is LQKENI. Trimming cost V 3 bases and J 1 base; bases outside gene matches: 5. This CDR3 has 15 amino acids. CDR3 coding DNA: TGTGCCAGCTCACCTAGCCGGGACAGTAACTATGGCTACACCTTC. It is translated as CASSPSRDSNYGYTF.

This clonotype was detected only a few times. This rearrangement joins TRBV20-1 to TRBJ2-1; D gene ambiguous. CDR1 is DFQATT, CDR2 SNEGSKA, per germline (reference sequence). The CDR3 spans 11 residues. The V end lost 3 bases, the J end lost 7 bases, and 7 bases lay between the germline ends. CDR3: CSASDTNEQFF. The DNA of the CDR3 is TGCAGTGCTAGCGACACGAATGAGCAGTTCTTC.

This chain connects TRBV5-6 to TRBJ1-4; D call uncertain. Germline values: CDR1 SGHDT, CDR2 YYEEEE. There are 11 residues in the CDR3. The V and J ends lost 1 base and 12 bases respectively, with 7 bases between them. CDR3 amino acids: CASSLLGQLFF. CDR3 in DNA: TGTGCCAGCAGCTTGTTAGGTCAACTGTTTTTT. Full variable domain (outside the CDR3, taken from reference TRBV5-6 and TRBJ1-4): DAGVTQSPTHLIKTRGQQVTLRCSPKSGHDTVSWYQQALGQGPQFIFQYYEEEERQRGNFPDRFSGHQFPNYSSELNVNALLLGDSALYLCASSLLGQLFFGSGTQLSVL.

This rearrangement joins TRBV12-2 to TRBJ2-5; the D call TRBD1 from the table was never checked on the DNA. TRBV12-2 is a recognized pseudogene. This CDR3 is 19 amino acids long. This chain's CDR3 is CASRLGPGTPNPYQETQYF. In DNA form, the CDR3 reads TGTGCAAGTCGCTTAGGTCCCGGGACACCGAATCCATACCAAGAGACCCAGTACTTC.

This clonotype was seen only a few times. The chain links TRBV12-3 or TRBV12-4 to TRBJ2-2, with D uncertain. The CDR3 covers 17 residues. Trimming removed 3 bases at V and 9 bases at J, with 23 bases between. CDR3 DNA sequence: TGTGCCAGCAGTTTCGGGCCCAGGCGGACCCCGGAAAGGGAGCTGTTTTTT. As protein: CASSFGPRRTPERELFF.

The chain recombines TRBV18 with TRBJ2-4; no clear D. The CDR3 is made up of 16 amino acids. V gave up 0 bases and J gave up 0 bases, with 9 bases separating them. Per germline, CDR1 KGHSH and CDR2 LQKENI. CDR3: CASSPPTVIAKNIQYF. The CDR3, as DNA: TGTGCCAGCTCACCACCAACGGTCATAGCCAAAAACATTCAGTACTTC.

This clonotype was seen a handful of times. The rearrangement uses TRBV4-3 and TRBJ2-1, with 13 bases aligning to TRBD2. CDR3 length: 15 amino acids. V was pared by 3 bases and J by 8 bases, with 4 bases of the junction left unmatched. Per germline, CDR1 LGHNA and CDR2 YSLEER. CDR3 sequence: CASSQTSGRRDEQFF. CDR3 DNA: TGCGCCAGCAGCCAGACTAGCGGGAGGCGTGATGAGCAGTTCTTC.

This clonotype was seen many times. The chain joins TRBV29-1 to TRBJ1-1; maybe TRBD1 (5 bases). V was shortened by 7 bases and J by 4 bases, with 13 bases between the two germline ends. The CDR3 has 12 amino acids. CDR1 and CDR2 (germline): SQVTM, ANQGSEA. The CDR3 loop is CSGAGASTEAFF. The CDR3 region has the DNA TGCAGCGGGGCCGGGGCAAGCACTGAAGCTTTCTTT.

This clonotype was seen a few times. V gene TRBV6-2 or TRBV6-3 combines with J gene TRBJ2-3; 8 bases match TRBD2. V lost 5 bases, J lost 5 bases, and 9 bases stayed unmatched. Germline-derived CDR1 and CDR2 are MNHEY and SVGEGT. The CDR3 loop spans 15 amino acids. For the CDR3, the DNA is TGTGCCAGCAGTGCCACCGGGACTAGAGGAGATACGCAGTATTTT. As protein: CASSATGTRGDTQYF.

The rearrangement joins TRBV5-1 to TRBJ1-5, with D tentatively TRBD1 (5 bases). CDR1 SGHRS and CDR2 YFSETQ come from the germline V gene. The CDR3 has 15 residues. Trimming cost V 3 bases and J 1 base, with 11 bases left between them. The CDR3 is CASSSDPGSNQPQHF. CDR3 DNA: TGCGCCAGCAGCTCGGACCCAGGGAGCAATCAGCCCCAGCATTTT. Based on the CDR3 plus reference TRBV5-1 and TRBJ1-5, the full variable domain is KAGVTQTPRYLIKTRGQQVTLSCSPISGHRSVSWYQQTPGQGLQFLFEYFSETQRNKGNFPGRFSGRQFSNSRSEMNVSTLELGDSALYLCASSSDPGSNQPQHFGDGTRLSIL.

The gene calls are TRBV19 and TRBJ2-6; D is unresolved. Looked up from germline, CDR1 is LNHDA and CDR2 is SQIVND (reference sequence). CDR3 length: 15 residues. V shed 9 bases and J shed 0 bases, with 12 bases lying between them. The CDR3 DNA is TGTGCCAGCAAGGTCCAAGGCTCTGGGGCCAACGTCCTGACTTTC. This gives the protein CASKVQGSGANVLTF.

The chain uses TRBV12-5 and TRBJ2-3; 10 positions match TRBD1. The trim removed 6 bases at V and 4 bases at J, leaving 4 bases unmatched. CDR1 and CDR2 (germline): LGHNT, FRNRAP. The CDR3 sequence is 14 residues long. In DNA form, the CDR3 reads TGTGCTAGTGGCCCGGGACAGGGGCCAGATACGCAGTATTTT. Translation gives CASGPGQGPDTQYF.

This clonotype was found a few times. The CDR3 nucleotides read TGTGCCAGCCACGCGACCTCTAACTATGGCTACACCTTC. It is translated as CASHATSNYGYTF. V usage is TRBV2 and J usage is TRBJ1-2; no definite D call. The CDR3 contains 13 residues. Trimming pared 8 bases from V and 0 bases from J, leaving 10 bases between. Germline lookup yields CDR1 SNHLY and CDR2 FYNNEI.

There are a few counts of this clonotype. The chain combines TRBV5-1 with TRBJ2-5; no clear D gene. V lost 4 bases and J 5 bases, leaving 12 bases between the germline ends. Germline loops: CDR1 SGHRS, CDR2 YFSETQ. The length of the CDR3 is 13 residues. The CDR3 nucleotides read TGCGCCAGCAGCCCTGGTTCCGGGGAGACCCAGTACTTC. Protein: CASSPGSGETQYF.

This clonotype occurred a few times. V is TRBV12-3 or TRBV12-4 and J is TRBJ1-1, with a tentative D call TRBD1 (6 bases). This CDR3 has 14 residues. V was trimmed by 3 bases and J by 4 bases, leaving 12 bases between them. The DNA for the CDR3 is TGTGCCAGCAGTTTCGGGGGGCGGGTCACTGAAGCTTTCTTT. Translating it yields CASSFGGRVTEAFF.

This clonotype was seen only a few times. V gene TRBV5-4 combines with J gene TRBJ2-3, with 10 bases identical to TRBD2. V dropped 1 base and J dropped 0; count of bases not matched to a gene: 5. The CDR3 length is 17 residues. Germline loops: CDR1 SGHNT, CDR2 YYREEE (reference sequence). CDR3 in DNA: TGTGCCAGCAGCTTGACTAGCGGGACTACTAGCACAGATACGCAGTATTTT. This encodes CASSLTSGTTSTDTQYF.

The chain links TRBV20-1 to TRBJ2-1; maybe TRBD2 (6 bases). V lost 5 bases and J lost 4, with 15 bases in between. CDR1 and CDR2 from the germline V gene are DFQATT and SNEGSKA (reference sequence). The CDR3 runs to 14 residues. This CDR3 is CSASIFSGYNEQFF. The CDR3, as DNA: TGCAGTGCTTCTATTTTTAGCGGTTACAATGAGCAGTTCTTC.

This clonotype was seen a handful of times. The rearrangement joins TRBV29-1 to TRBJ2-3, with D uncertain. V shed 1 base and J shed 5 bases, with 7 bases lying between them. The CDR3 spans 12 residues. Per germline, CDR1 SQVTM and CDR2 ANQGSEA. The CDR3 protein is CSVEGIGDTQYF. CDR3 DNA sequence: TGCAGCGTTGAAGGGATAGGAGATACGCAGTATTTT.

This clonotype has more than one count but fewer than ten. This rearrangement joins TRBV19 to TRBJ1-5; TRBD1 matches at 10 bases. Germline CDR1 LNHDA, CDR2 SQIVND (reference sequence). The CDR3 runs 14 residues. V was pared by 6 bases and J by 1 base, with 0 bases of the junction left unmatched. CDR3: CASRGQGSNQPQHF. The DNA of the CDR3 is TGTGCCAGTAGGGGACAGGGGAGCAATCAGCCCCAGCATTTT. The variable domain in full, completed from reference TRBV19 and TRBJ1-5, reads DGGITQSPKYLFRKEGQNVTLSCEQNLNHDAMYWYRQDPGQGLRLIYYSQIVNDFQKGDIAEGYSVSREKKESFPLTVTSAQKNPTAFYLCASRGQGSNQPQHFGDGTRLSIL.